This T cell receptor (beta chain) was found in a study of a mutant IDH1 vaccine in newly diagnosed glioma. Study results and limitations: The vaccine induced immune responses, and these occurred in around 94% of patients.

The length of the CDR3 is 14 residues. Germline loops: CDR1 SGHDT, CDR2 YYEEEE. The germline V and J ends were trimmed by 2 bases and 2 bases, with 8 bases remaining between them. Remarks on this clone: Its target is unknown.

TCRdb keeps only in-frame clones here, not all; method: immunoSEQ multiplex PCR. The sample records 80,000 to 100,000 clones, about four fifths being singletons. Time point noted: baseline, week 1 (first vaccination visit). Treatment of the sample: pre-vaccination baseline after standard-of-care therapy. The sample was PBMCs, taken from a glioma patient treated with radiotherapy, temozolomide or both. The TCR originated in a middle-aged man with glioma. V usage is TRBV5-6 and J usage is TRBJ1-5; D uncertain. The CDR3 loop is CASSFIGGNQPQHF. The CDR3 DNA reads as TGTGCCAGCAGCTTTATCGGGGGCAATCAGCCCCAGCATTTT.